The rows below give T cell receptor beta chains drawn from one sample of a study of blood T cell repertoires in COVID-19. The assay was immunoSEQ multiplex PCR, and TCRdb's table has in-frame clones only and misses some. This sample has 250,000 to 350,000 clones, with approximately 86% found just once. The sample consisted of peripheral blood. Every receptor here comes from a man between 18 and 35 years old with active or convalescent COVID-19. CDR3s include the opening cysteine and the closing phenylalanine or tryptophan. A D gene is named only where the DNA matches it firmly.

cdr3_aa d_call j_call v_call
CASSQGQLNSPLHF TRBD1 TRBJ1-6 TRBV23-1
CASSSRRGRETQYF . TRBJ2-5 TRBV7-2
CASSRTSGGTDTQYF TRBD2 TRBJ2-3 TRBV6-5
CASRSSSGEQFF . TRBJ2-1 TRBV27
CASINTGHSNQPQHF . TRBJ1-5 TRBV19
CSVEGGQPYEQYF . TRBJ2-7 TRBV29-1
CASSEQTGRDTGELFF . TRBJ2-2 TRBV6-1
CASNKAGQGKDYGYTF . TRBJ1-2 TRBV21-1
CASSRRQGRNTEAFF TRBD1 TRBJ1-1 TRBV5-6
CASSESSPGGTNTGELFF TRBD2 TRBJ2-2 TRBV6-4
CASSSTGDYGYTF TRBD1 TRBJ1-2 TRBV5-5
CASSIDLIQVSYGYTF . TRBJ1-2 TRBV19
CSVEGSGGAADRETQYF TRBD2 TRBJ2-5 TRBV29-1
CASSLGLGANTGELFF . TRBJ2-2 TRBV13
CASSSSTEAFF . TRBJ1-1 TRBV5-6
CSAGASGGAEEQYF TRBD2 TRBJ2-7 TRBV29-1
CASSQGGGNTIYF . TRBJ1-3 TRBV7-9
CASSEARQRGNTIYF . TRBJ1-3 TRBV2
CASSHSGPDRETQYF . TRBJ2-5 TRBV5-6
CATSPEGTGLTDTQYF TRBD1 TRBJ2-3 TRBV15
CASSVTKSYEQYF . TRBJ2-7 TRBV2
CASSPPGGGTRNSPLHF . TRBJ1-6 TRBV14
CASSGTSGGYYEQYF TRBD2 TRBJ2-7 TRBV13
CTGLVAQNTEAFF . TRBJ1-1 TRBV29-1
CASSPSDYEQYF . TRBJ2-7 TRBV2
CASSEEGFQPQHF . TRBJ1-5 TRBV2
CASSQDEQYF . TRBJ2-7 TRBV5-5
CASTVAGGPQETQYF TRBD2 TRBJ2-5 TRBV5-8
CASSLGSAGGLETQYF TRBD2 TRBJ2-5 TRBV5-1
CASSLGLAASGGYTGELFF TRBD2 TRBJ2-2 TRBV7-9
CASSQLGGTSFDEQYF TRBD2 TRBJ2-7 TRBV14
CASSHSQGRNSPLHF . TRBJ1-6 TRBV4-1
CASSFAGATEAFF . TRBJ1-1 TRBV12-3/TRBV12-4
CASSLGGTGGDNSPLHF TRBD1 TRBJ1-6 TRBV5-1
CATSGGPSDTQYF . TRBJ2-3 TRBV10-2
CASSLLQGADTEAFF TRBD1 TRBJ1-1 TRBV5-4
CASSQDTGDYGYTF TRBD1 TRBJ1-2 TRBV4-3
CASSEYQGVSYNEQFF . TRBJ2-1 TRBV25-1
CASSIPGTYYGYTF . TRBJ1-2 TRBV19
CATSDFPRQGLPGNTIYF TRBD1 TRBJ1-3 TRBV24-1
CASSARGTGNTIYF TRBD1 TRBJ1-3 TRBV4-1
CASSSDRAIGSYEQYF TRBD1 TRBJ2-7 TRBV6-5
CASSSDRGPPNEQYF TRBD1 TRBJ2-7 TRBV13
CASSYSRGPGYGYTF TRBD1 TRBJ1-2 TRBV6-5
CASSPTGGWNSPLHF . TRBJ1-6 TRBV7-3
CSVETSGGAYTADTQYF TRBD2 TRBJ2-3 TRBV29-1
CASSQKGTGDLAFF TRBD1 TRBJ1-1 TRBV3-1/TRBV3-2
CATPTDYYGYTF . TRBJ1-2 TRBV2
CASSSGTGELFF . TRBJ2-2 TRBV12-3/TRBV12-4
CASSLASKGLRGAGELFF . TRBJ2-2 TRBV7-6
CASSPGTGILNEKLFF TRBD1 TRBJ1-4 TRBV13
CASSLGLAGQETQYF TRBD2 TRBJ2-5 TRBV2
CASSEATSGPYEQYF TRBD2 TRBJ2-7 TRBV6-1
CASGPGDRKNEKLFF . TRBJ1-4 TRBV12-5
CASSLGKGHSNQPQHF . TRBJ1-5 TRBV7-7
CATQGTVYEQYF TRBD1 TRBJ2-7 TRBV6-6
CASSLAITDTQYF . TRBJ2-3 TRBV18
CASSPFMGGEYEQYF TRBD2 TRBJ2-7 TRBV6-2/TRBV6-3
CASSVAGTGTNTEAFF TRBD1 TRBJ1-1 TRBV9
CASSFLANPIYSTDTQYF . TRBJ2-3 TRBV27